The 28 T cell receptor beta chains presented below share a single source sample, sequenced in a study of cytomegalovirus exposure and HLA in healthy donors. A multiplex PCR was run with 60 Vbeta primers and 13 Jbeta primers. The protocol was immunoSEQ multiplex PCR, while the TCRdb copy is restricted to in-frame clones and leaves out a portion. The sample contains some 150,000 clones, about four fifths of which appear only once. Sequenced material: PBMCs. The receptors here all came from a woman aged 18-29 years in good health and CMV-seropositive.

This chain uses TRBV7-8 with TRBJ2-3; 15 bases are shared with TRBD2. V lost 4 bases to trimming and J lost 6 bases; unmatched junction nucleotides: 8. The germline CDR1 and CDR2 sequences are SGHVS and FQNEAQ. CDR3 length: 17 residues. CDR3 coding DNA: TGTGCCAGCAGCTCGCCCTCCGGACTAGCGGGGGGGGATACGCAGTATTTT. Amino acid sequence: CASSSPSGLAGGDTQYF.

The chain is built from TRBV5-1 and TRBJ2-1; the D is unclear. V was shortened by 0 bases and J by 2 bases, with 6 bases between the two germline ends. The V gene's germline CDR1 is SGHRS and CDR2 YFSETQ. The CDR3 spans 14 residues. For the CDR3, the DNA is TGCGCCAGCAGCTTGGACAGAACCTACAATGAGCAGTTCTTC. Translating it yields CASSLDRTYNEQFF. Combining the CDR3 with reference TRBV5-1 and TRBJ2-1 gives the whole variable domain KAGVTQTPRYLIKTRGQQVTLSCSPISGHRSVSWYQQTPGQGLQFLFEYFSETQRNKGNFPGRFSGRQFSNSRSEMNVSTLELGDSALYLCASSLDRTYNEQFFGPGTRLTVL.

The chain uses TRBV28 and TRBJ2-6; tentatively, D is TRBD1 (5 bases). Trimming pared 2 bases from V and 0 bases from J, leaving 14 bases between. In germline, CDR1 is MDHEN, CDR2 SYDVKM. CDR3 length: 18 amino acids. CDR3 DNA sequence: TGTGCCAGCAGTTTACCACCAGACAGCTTCTCTGGGGCCAACGTCCTGACTTTC. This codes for CASSLPPDSFSGANVLTF.

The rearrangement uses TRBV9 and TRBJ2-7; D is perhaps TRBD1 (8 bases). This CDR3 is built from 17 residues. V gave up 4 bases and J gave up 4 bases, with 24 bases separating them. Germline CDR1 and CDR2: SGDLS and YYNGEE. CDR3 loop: CASSPQQGGASGYEQYF. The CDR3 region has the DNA TGTGCCAGCAGCCCTCAACAGGGGGGGGCCTCGGGATACGAGCAGTACTTC.

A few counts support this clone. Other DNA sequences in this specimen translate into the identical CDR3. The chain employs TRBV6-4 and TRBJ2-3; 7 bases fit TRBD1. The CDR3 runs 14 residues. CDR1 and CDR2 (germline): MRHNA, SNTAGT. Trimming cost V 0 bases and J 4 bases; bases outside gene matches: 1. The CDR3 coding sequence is TGTGCCAGCAGTGACTCTCAGGGGGCAGATACGCAGTATTTT. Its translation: CASSDSQGADTQYF.

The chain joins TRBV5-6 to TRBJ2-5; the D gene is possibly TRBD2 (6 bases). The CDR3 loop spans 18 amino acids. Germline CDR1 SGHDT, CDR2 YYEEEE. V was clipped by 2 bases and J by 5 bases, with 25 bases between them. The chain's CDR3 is CASSFWVRISVGRETQYF. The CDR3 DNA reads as TGTGCCAGCAGCTTTTGGGTTCGTATCTCCGTAGGGAGGGAGACCCAGTACTTC.

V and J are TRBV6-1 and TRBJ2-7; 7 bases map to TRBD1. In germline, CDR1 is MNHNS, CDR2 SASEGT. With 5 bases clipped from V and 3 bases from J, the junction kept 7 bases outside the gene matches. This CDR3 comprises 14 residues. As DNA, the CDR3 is TGTGCCAGCAGTATACAGGGGAATATCTACGAGCAGTACTTC. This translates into CASSIQGNIYEQYF.

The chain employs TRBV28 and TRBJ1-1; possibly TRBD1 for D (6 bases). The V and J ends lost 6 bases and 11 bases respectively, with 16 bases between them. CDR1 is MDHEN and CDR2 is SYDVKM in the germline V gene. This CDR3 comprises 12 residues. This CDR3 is CASSLGQKSAFF. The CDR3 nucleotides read TGTGCCAGCAGCCTCGGACAGAAGAGTGCTTTCTTT.

CDR3 protein: CASSAWTQGEQYF. The CDR3 region has the DNA TGCGCCAGCAGTGCTTGGACCCAGGGGGAGCAGTACTTC. The chain carries TRBV10-1 and TRBJ2-5; TRBD1 matches 7 bases. Trimming at V came to 4 bases and at J to 11 bases, leaving 10 bases not matched to a gene. Germline V lookup: CDR1 WNHNN, CDR2 SYGVQD (reference sequence). This CDR3 has 13 residues.

CDR3: CASSSPGHINTEAFF. In DNA form, the CDR3 reads TGTGCCAGCAGCTCCCCGGGACACATAAACACTGAAGCTTTCTTT. The genes are TRBV13 and TRBJ1-1; D is possibly TRBD1 (6 bases). The ends were cut back, 4 bases at V and 2 bases at J, with 14 bases in the middle. The germline V gene has CDR1 PRHDT and CDR2 FYEKMQ (reference sequence). CDR3 length: 15 residues.

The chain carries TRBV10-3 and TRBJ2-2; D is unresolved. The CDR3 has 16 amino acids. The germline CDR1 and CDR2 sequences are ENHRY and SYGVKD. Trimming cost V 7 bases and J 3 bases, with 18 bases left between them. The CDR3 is CAITAEATPDTGELFF. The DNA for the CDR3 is TGTGCCATCACGGCGGAAGCAACCCCGGACACCGGGGAGCTGTTTTTT.

CDR3 nucleotide sequence: TGTGCCAGCAGTAGGGACTCCCCGACCTACGAGCAGTACTTC. Its protein is CASSRDSPTYEQYF. The J gene is TRBJ2-7, the V gene TRBV28, with a tentative D call TRBD2 (6 bases). The CDR3 consists of 14 residues. With 5 bases removed from V and 2 bases from J, the gap between germline ends came to 13 bases. Germline values: CDR1 MDHEN, CDR2 SYDVKM.

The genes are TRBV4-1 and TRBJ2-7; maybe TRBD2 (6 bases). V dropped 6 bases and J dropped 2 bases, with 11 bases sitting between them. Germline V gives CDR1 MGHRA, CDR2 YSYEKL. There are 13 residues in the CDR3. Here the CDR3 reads CASRGLGTYEQYF. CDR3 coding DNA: TGCGCCAGCAGGGGACTTGGGACCTACGAGCAGTACTTC.

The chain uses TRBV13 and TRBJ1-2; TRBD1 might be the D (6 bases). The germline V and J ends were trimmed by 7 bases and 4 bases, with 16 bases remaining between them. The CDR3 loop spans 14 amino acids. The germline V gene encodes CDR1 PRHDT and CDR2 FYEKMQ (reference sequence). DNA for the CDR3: TGTGCCAGCACCCGCCTAGGACAGCCCTATGGCTACACCTTC. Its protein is CASTRLGQPYGYTF.

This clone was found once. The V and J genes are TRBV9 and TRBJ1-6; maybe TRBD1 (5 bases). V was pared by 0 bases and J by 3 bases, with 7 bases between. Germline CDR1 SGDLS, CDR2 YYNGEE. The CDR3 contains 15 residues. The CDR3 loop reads CASSVEGDYNSPLHF. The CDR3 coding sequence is TGTGCCAGCAGCGTAGAAGGGGACTATAATTCACCCCTCCACTTT.

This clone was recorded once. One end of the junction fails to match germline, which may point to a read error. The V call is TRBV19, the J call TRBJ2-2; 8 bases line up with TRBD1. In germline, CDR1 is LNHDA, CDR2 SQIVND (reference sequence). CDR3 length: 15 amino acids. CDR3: CASSTFGQGTGELFF. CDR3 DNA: TGTGCCAGCAGTACCTTCGGACAGGGCACCGGGGAGCTGTTTTTT.

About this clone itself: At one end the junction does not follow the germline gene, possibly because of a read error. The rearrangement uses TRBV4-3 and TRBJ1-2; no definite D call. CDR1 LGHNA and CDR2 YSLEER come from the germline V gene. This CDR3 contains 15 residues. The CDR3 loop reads CASSQGLGVDYVYTF. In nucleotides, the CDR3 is TGCGCCAGCAGCCAAGGACTCGGGGTCGACTATGTCTACACCTTC.

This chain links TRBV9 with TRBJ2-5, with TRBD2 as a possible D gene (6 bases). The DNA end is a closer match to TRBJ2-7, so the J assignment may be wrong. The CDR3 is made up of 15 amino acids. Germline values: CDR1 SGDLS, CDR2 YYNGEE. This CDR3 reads CASSVDPGTVYEQYF. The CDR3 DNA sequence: TGTGCCAGCAGCGTAGATCCAGGGACTGTCTACGAGCAGTACTTC.

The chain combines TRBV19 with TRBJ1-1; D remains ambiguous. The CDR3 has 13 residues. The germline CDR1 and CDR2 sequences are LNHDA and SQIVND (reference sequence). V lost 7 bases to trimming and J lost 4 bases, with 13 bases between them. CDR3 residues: CASIRPRGTEAFF. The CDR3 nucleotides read TGTGCCAGTATCCGTCCCCGCGGCACTGAAGCTTTCTTT.

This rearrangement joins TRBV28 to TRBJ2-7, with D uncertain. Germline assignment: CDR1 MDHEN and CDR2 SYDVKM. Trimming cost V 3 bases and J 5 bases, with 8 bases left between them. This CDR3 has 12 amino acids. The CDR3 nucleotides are TGTGCCAGCAGTTTTGACATCAACGAGCAGTACTTC. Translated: CASSFDINEQYF. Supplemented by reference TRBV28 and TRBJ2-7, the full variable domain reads DVKVTQSSRYLVKRTGEKVFLECVQDMDHENMFWYRQDPGLGLRLIYFSYDVKMKEKGDIPEGYSVSREKKERFSLILESASTNQTSMYLCASSFDINEQYFGPGTRLTVT.

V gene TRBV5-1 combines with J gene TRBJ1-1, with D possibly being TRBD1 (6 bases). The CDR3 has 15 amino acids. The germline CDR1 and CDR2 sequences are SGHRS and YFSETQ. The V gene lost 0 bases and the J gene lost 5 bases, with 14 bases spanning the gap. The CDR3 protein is CASSLAPSRGTEAFF. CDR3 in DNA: TGCGCCAGCAGCTTGGCGCCCTCAAGGGGGACTGAAGCTTTCTTT. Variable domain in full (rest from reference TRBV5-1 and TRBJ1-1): KAGVTQTPRYLIKTRGQQVTLSCSPISGHRSVSWYQQTPGQGLQFLFEYFSETQRNKGNFPGRFSGRQFSNSRSEMNVSTLELGDSALYLCASSLAPSRGTEAFFGQGTRLTVV.

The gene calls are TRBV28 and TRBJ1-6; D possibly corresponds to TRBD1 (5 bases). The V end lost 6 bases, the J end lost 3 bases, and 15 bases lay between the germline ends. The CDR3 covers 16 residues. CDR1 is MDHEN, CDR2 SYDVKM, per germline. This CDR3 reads CASRRSRQNYNSPLHF. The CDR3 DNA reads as TGTGCCAGCAGACGGAGCCGACAGAACTATAATTCACCCCTCCACTTT.

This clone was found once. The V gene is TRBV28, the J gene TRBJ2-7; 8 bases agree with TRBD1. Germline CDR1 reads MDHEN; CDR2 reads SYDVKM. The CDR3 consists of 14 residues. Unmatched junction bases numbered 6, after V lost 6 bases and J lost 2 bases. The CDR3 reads CASRPGTGAYEQYF. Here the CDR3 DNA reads TGTGCCAGCAGACCCGGGACAGGTGCCTACGAGCAGTACTTC.

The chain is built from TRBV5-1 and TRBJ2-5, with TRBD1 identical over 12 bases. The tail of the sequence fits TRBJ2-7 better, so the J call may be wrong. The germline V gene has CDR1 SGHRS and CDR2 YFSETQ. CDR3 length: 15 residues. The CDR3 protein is CASSPGTGGPYEQYF. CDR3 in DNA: TGCGCCAGCAGCCCAGGGACAGGGGGCCCTTACGAGCAGTACTTC.

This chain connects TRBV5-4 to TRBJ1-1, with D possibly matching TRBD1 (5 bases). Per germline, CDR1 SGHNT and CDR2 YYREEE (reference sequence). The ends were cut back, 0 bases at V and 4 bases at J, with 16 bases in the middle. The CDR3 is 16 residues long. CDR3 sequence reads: CASSLGAPVRGTEAFF. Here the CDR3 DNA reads TGTGCCAGCAGCTTGGGGGCCCCGGTTAGGGGCACTGAAGCTTTCTTT. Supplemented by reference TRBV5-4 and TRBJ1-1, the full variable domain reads ETGVTQSPTHLIKTRGQQVTLRCSSQSGHNTVSWYQQALGQGPQFIFQYYREEENGRGNFPPRFSGLQFPNYSSELNVNALELDDSALYLCASSLGAPVRGTEAFFGQGTRLTVV.

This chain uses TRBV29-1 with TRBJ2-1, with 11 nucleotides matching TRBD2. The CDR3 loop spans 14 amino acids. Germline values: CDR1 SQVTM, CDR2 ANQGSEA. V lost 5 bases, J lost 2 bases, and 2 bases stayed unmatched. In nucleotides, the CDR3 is TGCAGCGTTCTGACTAGCGGGGCCTACAATGAGCAGTTCTTC. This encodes CSVLTSGAYNEQFF.

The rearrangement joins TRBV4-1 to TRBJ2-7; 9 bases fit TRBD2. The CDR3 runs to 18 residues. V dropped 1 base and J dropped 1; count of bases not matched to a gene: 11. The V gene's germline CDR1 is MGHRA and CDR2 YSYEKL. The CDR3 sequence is CASSQGPRRLAGSYEQYF. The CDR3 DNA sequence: TGCGCCAGCAGCCAAGGCCCCCGACGGCTAGCGGGGTCCTACGAGCAGTACTTC.

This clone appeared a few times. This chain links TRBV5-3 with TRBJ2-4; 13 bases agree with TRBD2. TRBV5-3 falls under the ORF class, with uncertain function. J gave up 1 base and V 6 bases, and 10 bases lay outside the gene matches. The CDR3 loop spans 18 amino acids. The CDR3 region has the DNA TGTGCCAGAATCGTACTAGCGGGGGGGCGGGTCGCCAAAAACATTCAGTACTTC. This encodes CARIVLAGGRVAKNIQYF.